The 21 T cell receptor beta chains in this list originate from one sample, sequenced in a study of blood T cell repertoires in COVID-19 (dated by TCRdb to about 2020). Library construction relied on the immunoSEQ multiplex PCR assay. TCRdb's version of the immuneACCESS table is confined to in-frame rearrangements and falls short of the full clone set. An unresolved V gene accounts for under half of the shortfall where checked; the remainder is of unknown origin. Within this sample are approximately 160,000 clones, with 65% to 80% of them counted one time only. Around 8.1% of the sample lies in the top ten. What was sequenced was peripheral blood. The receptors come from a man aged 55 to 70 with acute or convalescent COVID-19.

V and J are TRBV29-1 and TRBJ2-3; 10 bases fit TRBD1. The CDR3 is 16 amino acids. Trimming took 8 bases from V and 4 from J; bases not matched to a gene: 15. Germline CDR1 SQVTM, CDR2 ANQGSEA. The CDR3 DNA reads TGCAGCCCTCTAAAAGTCGGGGACAGGGGCCCAGATACGCAGTATTTT. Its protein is CSPLKVGDRGPDTQYF.

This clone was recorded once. The CDR3 DNA follows: TGTGCCAGCAGCTTGGGCTGGACTAGCGGGACCCAGTACTTC. This codes for CASSLGWTSGTQYF. The rearrangement joins TRBV5-8 to TRBJ2-5; 10 bases agree with TRBD2. The CDR3 covers 14 residues. V was clipped by 0 bases and J by 7 bases; unmatched bases: 3. Per germline, CDR1 SGHTS and CDR2 YDEGEE.

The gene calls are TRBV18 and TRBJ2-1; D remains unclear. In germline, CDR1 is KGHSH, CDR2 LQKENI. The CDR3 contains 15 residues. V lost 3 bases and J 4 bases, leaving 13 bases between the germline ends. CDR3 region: CASSPLAVPYNEQFF. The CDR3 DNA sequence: TGTGCCAGCTCACCCCTCGCGGTCCCTTACAATGAGCAGTTCTTC.

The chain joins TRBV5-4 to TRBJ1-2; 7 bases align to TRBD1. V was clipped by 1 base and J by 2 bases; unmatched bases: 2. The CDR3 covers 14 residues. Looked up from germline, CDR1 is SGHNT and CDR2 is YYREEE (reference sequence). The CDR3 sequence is CASSLSGQNYGYTF. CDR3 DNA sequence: TGTGCCAGCAGCTTGTCGGGACAGAACTATGGCTACACCTTC. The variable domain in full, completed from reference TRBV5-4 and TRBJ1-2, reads ETGVTQSPTHLIKTRGQQVTLRCSSQSGHNTVSWYQQALGQGPQFIFQYYREEENGRGNFPPRFSGLQFPNYSSELNVNALELDDSALYLCASSLSGQNYGYTFGSGTRLTVV.

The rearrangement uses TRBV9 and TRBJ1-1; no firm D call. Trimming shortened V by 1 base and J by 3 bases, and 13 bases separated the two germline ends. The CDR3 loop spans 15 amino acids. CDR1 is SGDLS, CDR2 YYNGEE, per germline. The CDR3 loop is CASSVSADIDTEAFF. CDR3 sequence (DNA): TGTGCCAGCAGCGTATCCGCAGACATCGACACTGAAGCTTTCTTT. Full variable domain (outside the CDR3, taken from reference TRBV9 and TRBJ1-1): DSGVTQTPKHLITATGQRVTLRCSPRSGDLSVYWYQQSLDQGLQFLIQYYNGEERAKGNILERFSAQQFPDLHSELNLSSLELGDSALYFCASSVSADIDTEAFFGQGTRLTVV.

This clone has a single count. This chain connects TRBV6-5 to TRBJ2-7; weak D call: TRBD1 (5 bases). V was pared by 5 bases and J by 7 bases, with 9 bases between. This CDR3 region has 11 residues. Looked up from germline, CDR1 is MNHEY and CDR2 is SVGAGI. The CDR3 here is CASSQDKEQYF. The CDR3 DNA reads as TGTGCCAGCAGTCAGGACAAGGAGCAGTACTTC.

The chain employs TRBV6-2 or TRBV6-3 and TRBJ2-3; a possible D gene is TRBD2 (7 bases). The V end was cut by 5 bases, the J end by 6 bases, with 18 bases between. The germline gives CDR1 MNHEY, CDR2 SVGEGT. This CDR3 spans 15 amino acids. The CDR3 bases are TGTGCCAGCAGTGACGCTGGGGGGGGCCCCGATACGCAGTATTTT. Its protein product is CASSDAGGGPDTQYF.

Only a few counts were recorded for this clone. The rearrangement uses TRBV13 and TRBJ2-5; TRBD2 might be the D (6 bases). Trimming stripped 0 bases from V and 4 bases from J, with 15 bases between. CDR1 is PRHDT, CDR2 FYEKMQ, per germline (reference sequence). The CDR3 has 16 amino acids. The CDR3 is CASSLGSFLGGETQYF. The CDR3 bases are TGTGCCAGCAGCTTAGGCTCCTTCTTGGGGGGAGAGACCCAGTACTTC.

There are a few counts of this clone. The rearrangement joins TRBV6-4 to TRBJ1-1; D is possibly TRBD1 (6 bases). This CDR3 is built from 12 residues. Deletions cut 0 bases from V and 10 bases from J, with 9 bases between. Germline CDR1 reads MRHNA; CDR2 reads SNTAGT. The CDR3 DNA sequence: TGTGCCAGCAGTGACTCAAGGGGGTTAGCTTTCTTT. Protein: CASSDSRGLAFF.

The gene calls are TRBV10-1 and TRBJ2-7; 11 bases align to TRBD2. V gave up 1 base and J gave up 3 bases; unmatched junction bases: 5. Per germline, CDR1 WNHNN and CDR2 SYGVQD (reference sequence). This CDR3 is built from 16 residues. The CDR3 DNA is TGCGCCAGCAGTGAGTGTCTAGCGGGGGGCCTCTACGAGCAGTACTTC. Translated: CASSECLAGGLYEQYF.

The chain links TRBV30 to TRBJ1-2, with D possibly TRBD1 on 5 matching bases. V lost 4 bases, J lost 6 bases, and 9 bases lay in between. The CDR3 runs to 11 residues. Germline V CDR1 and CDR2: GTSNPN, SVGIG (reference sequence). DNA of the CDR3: TGTGCCTGGAAGGAGGGACATGGCTACACCTTC. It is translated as CAWKEGHGYTF.

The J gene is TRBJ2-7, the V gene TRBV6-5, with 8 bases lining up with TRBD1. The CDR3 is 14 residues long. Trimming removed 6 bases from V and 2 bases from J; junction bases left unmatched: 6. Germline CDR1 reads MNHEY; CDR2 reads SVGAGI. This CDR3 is CASRNRDRTYEQYF. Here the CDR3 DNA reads TGTGCCAGCAGGAACCGGGACAGGACCTACGAGCAGTACTTC.

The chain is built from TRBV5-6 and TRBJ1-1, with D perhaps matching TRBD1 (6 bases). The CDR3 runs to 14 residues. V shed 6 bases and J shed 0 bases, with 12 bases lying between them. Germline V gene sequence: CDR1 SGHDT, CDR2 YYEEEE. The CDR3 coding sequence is TGTGCCAGCACCCGGACAGATTTGAACACTGAAGCTTTCTTT. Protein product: CASTRTDLNTEAFF.

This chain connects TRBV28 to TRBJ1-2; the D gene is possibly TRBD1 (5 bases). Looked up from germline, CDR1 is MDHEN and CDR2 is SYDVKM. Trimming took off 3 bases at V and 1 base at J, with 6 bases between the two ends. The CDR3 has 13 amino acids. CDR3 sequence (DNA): TGTGCCAGCAGTTTCGGGGGTAACTATGGCTACACCTTC. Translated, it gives CASSFGGNYGYTF.

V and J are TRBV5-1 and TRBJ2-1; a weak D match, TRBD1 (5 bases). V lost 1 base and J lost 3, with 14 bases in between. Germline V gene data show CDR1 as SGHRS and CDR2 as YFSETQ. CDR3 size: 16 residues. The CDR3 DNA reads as TGCGCCAGCAGCTTGAGCGCGACAGATGGCTACAATGAGCAGTTCTTC. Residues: CASSLSATDGYNEQFF.

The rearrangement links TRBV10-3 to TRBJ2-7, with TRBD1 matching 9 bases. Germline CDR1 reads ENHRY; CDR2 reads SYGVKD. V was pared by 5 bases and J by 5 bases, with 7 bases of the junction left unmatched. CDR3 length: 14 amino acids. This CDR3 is CAISPGQGRNEQYF. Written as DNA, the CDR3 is TGTGCCATCAGTCCGGGACAGGGCAGAAACGAGCAGTACTTC.

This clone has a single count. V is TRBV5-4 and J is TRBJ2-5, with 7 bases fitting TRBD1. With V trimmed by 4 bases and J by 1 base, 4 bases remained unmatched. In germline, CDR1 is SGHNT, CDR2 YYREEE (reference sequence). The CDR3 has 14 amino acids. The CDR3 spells CASSAGTAQETQYF. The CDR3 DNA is TGTGCCAGCAGCGCCGGGACAGCCCAAGAGACCCAGTACTTC.

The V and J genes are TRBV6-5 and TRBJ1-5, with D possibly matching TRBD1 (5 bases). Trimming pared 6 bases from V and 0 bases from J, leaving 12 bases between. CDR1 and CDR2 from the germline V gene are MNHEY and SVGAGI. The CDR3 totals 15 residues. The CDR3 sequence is CASSPDTYSNQPQHF. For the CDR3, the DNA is TGTGCCAGCAGCCCGGACACTTATAGCAATCAGCCCCAGCATTTT.

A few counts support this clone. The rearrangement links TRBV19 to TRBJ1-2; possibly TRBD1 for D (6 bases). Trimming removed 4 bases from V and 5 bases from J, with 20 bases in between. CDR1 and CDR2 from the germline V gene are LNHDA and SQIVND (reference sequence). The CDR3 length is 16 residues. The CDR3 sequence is CASSTSGTTFLYGYTF. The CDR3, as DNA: TGTGCCAGTAGTACGTCTGGGACAACTTTTTTGTATGGCTACACCTTC.

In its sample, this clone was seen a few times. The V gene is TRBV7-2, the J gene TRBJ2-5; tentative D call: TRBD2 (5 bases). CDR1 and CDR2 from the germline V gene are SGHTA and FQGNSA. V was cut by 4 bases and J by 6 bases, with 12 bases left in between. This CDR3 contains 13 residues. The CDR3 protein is CASSSSPGKTQYF. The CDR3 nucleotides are TGTGCCAGCAGCTCCAGTCCGGGGAAGACCCAGTACTTC.

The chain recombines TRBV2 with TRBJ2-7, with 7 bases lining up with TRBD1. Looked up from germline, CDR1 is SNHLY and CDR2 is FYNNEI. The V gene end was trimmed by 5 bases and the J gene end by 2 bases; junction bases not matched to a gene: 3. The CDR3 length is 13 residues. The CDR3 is CASSRDSTYEQYF. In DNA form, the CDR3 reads TGTGCCAGCAGTCGGGACAGCACCTACGAGCAGTACTTC.